This T cell receptor (beta chain) originates from a study of T-cell reconstitution after alpha-beta-depleted transplantation in children. Germline CDR1 SGHDT, CDR2 YYEEEE. Between the trimmed V and J ends, which lost 1 base and 1 base, there was a span of 12 bases. This CDR3 has 16 residues. In its sample, this clonotype was seen many times. TCRbeta library construction was performed incorporating unique molecular identifiers. TCRdb re-derived calls from the PCR reads in MiXCR, one entry per CDR3 protein. The sample carries about half a million distinct CDR3 sequences, 12% recorded once. The V and J genes are TRBV5-6 and TRBJ2-1, with a possible D match to TRBD2 (6 bases). The sample here was PBMCs from the stem cell graft donor, taken from the stem cell graft. The sequence came from a human donor who donated a stem cell graft to a child with combined immunodeficiency. CDR3 bases: TGTGCCAGCAGCTTGCCGGGAGTAGTTTCCTACAATGAGCAGTTCTTC. Protein: CASSLPGVVSYNEQFF. The entire variable domain, with the rest obtained from reference TRBV5-6 and TRBJ2-1, is as follows: DAGVTQSPTHLIKTRGQQVTLRCSPKSGHDTVSWYQQALGQGPQFIFQYYEEEERQRGNFPDRFSGHQFPNYSSELNVNALLLGDSALYLCASSLPGVVSYNEQFFGPGTRLTVL.